The source of this T cell receptor beta chain is a study of T cell repertoires in cytomegalovirus infection. General observations from the study: HLA-C-restricted TCR beta clonotypes specific for CMV led the ex vivo response. Carriage of CMV together with the relevant HLA was identifiable through cumulative public TCR beta family frequency.

TCRdb itself ran the reads through MiXCR, one entry per CDR3 protein. The data show some 500,000 distinct CDR3 sequences, 35% to 50% seen once. Concerning this clonotype: Its antigen is unknown.

This CDR3 comprises 14 residues. CDR1 is MNHNS and CDR2 is SASEGT in the germline V gene. The ends were cut back, 0 bases at V and 5 bases at J, with 11 bases in the middle. Here the sequenced sample was cultured PBMCs, taken from culture after CMV antigen stimulation. V is TRBV6-1 and J is TRBJ2-7, with D tentatively TRBD1 (5 bases). The source is a human donor in good health (CMV status not recorded). Some clones in this sample may be carry-over from other donors' samples. The CDR3 DNA follows: TGTGCCAGCAGTGAAGCGTTCTGGGGCCACGAGCAGTACTTC. As protein: CASSEAFWGHEQYF.